Listed below are T cell receptor beta chains from one sample, sequenced in a study of blood T cells in healthy people across ages. TCRdb reprocessed the 5' RACE reads via MiXCR and lists one record per CDR3 protein. Of roughly 1.9 million distinct CDR3 sequences listed, 30% to 40% are singletons. Source material: blood. Receptor source: a human donor in good health. CDR3s include the opening cysteine and the closing phenylalanine or tryptophan. D genes are given only for firm matches. A clone size is listed for some rows: how often the clone was seen (once, few, many), or a class if it is expanded.

j_call: TRBJ2-3; clone_size: .; cdr3_length: 14; v_call: TRBV9; d_call: .; cdr3_aa: CASRGGSHTDTQYF; cdr3_nt: TGTGCCAGCAGAGGGGGGTCACACACAGATACGCAGTATTTT
j_call: TRBJ2-1; clone_size: .; cdr3_length: 18; v_call: TRBV15; d_call: TRBD2; cdr3_aa: CATSSDLRTSGAYNEQFF; cdr3_nt: TGTGCCACCAGCAGTGACCTTCGAACTAGCGGGGCCTACAATGAGCAGTTCTTC
j_call: TRBJ2-7; clone_size: .; cdr3_length: 13; v_call: TRBV6-5; d_call: TRBD1; cdr3_aa: CASSNRGRYEQYF; cdr3_nt: TGTGCCAGCAGCAACAGGGGACGGTACGAGCAGTACTTC
j_call: TRBJ2-7; clone_size: .; cdr3_length: 14; v_call: TRBV28; d_call: TRBD1; cdr3_aa: CASGTGSVGYEQYF; cdr3_nt: TGTGCCAGCGGGACAGGGTCCGTCGGGTACGAGCAGTACTTC
j_call: TRBJ2-1; clone_size: .; cdr3_length: 13; v_call: TRBV7-8; d_call: .; cdr3_aa: CASSLTDTGEQFF; cdr3_nt: TGTGCCAGCAGCTTAACGGACACGGGTGAGCAGTTCTTC
j_call: TRBJ2-3; clone_size: .; cdr3_length: 18; v_call: TRBV28; d_call: .; cdr3_aa: CATTEVVSAPTSTDTQYF; cdr3_nt: TGTGCCACCACTGAGGTGGTGAGCGCACCTACTAGCACAGATACGCAGTATTTT
j_call: TRBJ2-7; clone_size: .; cdr3_length: 13; v_call: TRBV5-4; d_call: .; cdr3_aa: CASSSQGGWEQYF; cdr3_nt: TGTGCCAGCAGCTCCCAGGGGGGCTGGGAGCAGTACTTC
j_call: TRBJ1-2; clone_size: few; cdr3_length: 12; v_call: TRBV25-1; d_call: .; cdr3_aa: CASSDGHQGYTF; cdr3_nt: TGTGCCAGCAGTGATGGCCATCAAGGCTACACCTTC
j_call: TRBJ1-4; clone_size: .; cdr3_length: 16; v_call: TRBV18; d_call: .; cdr3_aa: CASSQTPGTSYEKLFF; cdr3_nt: TGTGCCAGCTCACAGACCCCCGGGACATCTTATGAAAAACTGTTTTTT
j_call: TRBJ2-1; clone_size: .; cdr3_length: 14; v_call: TRBV3-1; d_call: TRBD2; cdr3_aa: CASRGLAGSIKQFF; cdr3_nt: TGTGCCAGCAGGGGACTAGCGGGGTCAATTAAGCAGTTCTTC
j_call: TRBJ2-7; clone_size: .; cdr3_length: 15; v_call: TRBV5-5; d_call: .; cdr3_aa: CASSLDGGPGYEQYF; cdr3_nt: TGTGCCAGCAGCTTGGACGGGGGGCCGGGCTACGAGCAGTACTTC
j_call: TRBJ2-3; clone_size: .; cdr3_length: 16; v_call: TRBV29-1; d_call: TRBD2; cdr3_aa: CSVEDYSGGAEDTQYF; cdr3_nt: TGCAGCGTTGAAGATTATAGCGGGGGGGCGGAGGATACGCAGTATTTT
j_call: TRBJ2-3; clone_size: few; cdr3_length: 16; v_call: TRBV12-3/TRBV12-4; d_call: .; cdr3_aa: CASSLVAGAPRSTQYF; cdr3_nt: TGTGCCAGCAGTTTAGTGGCGGGGGCGCCCCGCAGTACGCAGTATTTT
j_call: TRBJ2-7; clone_size: .; cdr3_length: 15; v_call: TRBV7-2; d_call: .; cdr3_aa: CASSFEALASYEQYF; cdr3_nt: TGTGCCAGCAGCTTTGAGGCGTTGGCCTCCTACGAGCAGTACTTC
j_call: TRBJ2-5; clone_size: .; cdr3_length: 14; v_call: TRBV7-9; d_call: .; cdr3_aa: CASSLEGRPYELYF; cdr3_nt: TGTGCCAGCAGCTTAGAGGGCAGACCCTACGAGCTGTACTTC
j_call: TRBJ2-3; clone_size: .; cdr3_length: 14; v_call: TRBV3-1; d_call: .; cdr3_aa: CASSQASRPDTQYF; cdr3_nt: TGTGCCAGCAGCCAAGCATCGAGGCCAGATACGCAGTATTTT
j_call: TRBJ2-1; clone_size: .; cdr3_length: 15; v_call: TRBV7-2; d_call: .; cdr3_aa: CASSLVIREGGEQFF; cdr3_nt: TGTGCCAGCAGCTTAGTAATCAGGGAAGGGGGTGAGCAGTTCTTC
j_call: TRBJ2-1; clone_size: once; cdr3_length: 17; v_call: TRBV6-2/TRBV6-3; d_call: .; cdr3_aa: CASANPPYEAGYNEQFF; cdr3_nt: TGTGCCAGCGCGAACCCCCCCTACGAAGCCGGCTACAATGAGCAGTTCTTC
j_call: TRBJ1-2; clone_size: many; cdr3_length: 14; v_call: TRBV5-1; d_call: TRBD1; cdr3_aa: CASSPTGEPYGYTF; cdr3_nt: TGCGCCAGCAGCCCGACAGGGGAGCCATATGGCTACACCTTC
j_call: TRBJ2-7; clone_size: .; cdr3_length: 18; v_call: TRBV4-3; d_call: .; cdr3_aa: CASSQDLSGDSHSYEQYF; cdr3_nt: TGCGCCAGCAGCCAAGATCTGTCCGGGGACTCACACTCCTACGAGCAGTACTTC
j_call: TRBJ2-4; clone_size: few; cdr3_length: 13; v_call: TRBV7-2; d_call: .; cdr3_aa: CASSLTSADIQYF; cdr3_nt: TGTGCCAGCAGCTTAACTTCTGCGGACATTCAGTACTTC
j_call: TRBJ1-4; clone_size: .; cdr3_length: 15; v_call: TRBV5-1; d_call: .; cdr3_aa: CASSLDTGPGEKLFF; cdr3_nt: TGCGCCAGCAGCCTGGATACCGGGCCGGGGGAAAAACTGTTTTTT
j_call: TRBJ2-3; clone_size: few; cdr3_length: 19; v_call: TRBV20-1; d_call: TRBD2; cdr3_aa: CSARDLLAGGHSFEDTQYF; cdr3_nt: TGCAGTGCTAGAGACCTCCTAGCGGGGGGGCATTCATTCGAAGATACGCAGTATTTT
j_call: TRBJ2-3; clone_size: few; cdr3_length: 18; v_call: TRBV7-3; d_call: TRBD2; cdr3_aa: CASSPSGLAGGGGDTQYF; cdr3_nt: TGTGCCAGCAGCCCAAGTGGACTAGCGGGGGGCGGTGGAGATACGCAGTATTTT